One and the same sample provided the 26 T cell receptor beta chains below, sequenced in a study of monozygotic twins with inflammatory bowel disease. Reanalyzing the 5' RACE reads, TCRdb keeps one entry per CDR3 protein, without DNA. The specimen's table records about 210,000 distinct CDR3 sequences. What was sequenced was blood. Receptors were obtained from a human donor with ulcerative colitis or Crohn's disease, or a healthy co-twin of an affected twin (not recorded which).

This chain uses TRBV3-1 with TRBJ2-7; TCRdb proposes TRBD1, but this gene call is untestable without DNA. This CDR3 region has 15 residues. Germline V gives CDR1 LGHDT, CDR2 YNNKEL (reference sequence). CDR3 protein: CASSQVGGGTYEQYF.

The chain is built from TRBV19 and TRBJ2-1; absent DNA, TCRdb's TRBD1 call cannot be checked. Germline V lookup: CDR1 LNHDA, CDR2 SQIVND (reference sequence). The CDR3 length is 15 residues. CDR3 region: CASSIRARWGDEQFF.

The V call is TRBV5-1, the J call TRBJ1-4. The CDR3 consists of 15 residues. The germline V gene has CDR1 SGHRS and CDR2 YFSETQ. The CDR3 sequence is CASSLEGATNEKLFF.

This chain joins TRBV7-8 and TRBJ1-4; as DNA is missing, the TRBD1 call by TCRdb cannot be tested. Germline CDR1 is SGHVS and CDR2 is FQNEAQ. CDR3 length: 13 residues. The CDR3 sequence: CASSLGLDRRLFF.

V usage is TRBV25-1 and J usage is TRBJ1-6; no DNA is available, so the TRBD1 call from TCRdb remains unchecked. Germline V gene lookup returns CDR1 MGHDK and CDR2 SYGVNS. This CDR3 region has 15 residues. CDR3 loop: CASSFQGGENSPLHF.

V usage is TRBV5-1 and J usage is TRBJ2-2. The CDR3 extends over 15 amino acids. CDR1 is SGHRS, CDR2 YFSETQ, per germline. The CDR3: CASSLAGTRTRELFF.

The chain carries TRBV18 and TRBJ1-1. Germline loops: CDR1 KGHSH, CDR2 LQKENI. The length of the CDR3 is 13 residues. The CDR3 reads CASSSGMNTEAFF.

This rearrangement joins TRBV27 to TRBJ1-4; TCRdb's D gene call, TRBD1, goes unchecked for lack of DNA. Germline CDR1 MNHEY, CDR2 SMNVEV (reference sequence). The CDR3 loop spans 14 amino acids. CDR3 in amino acids: CASSYRTPNEKLFF.

The rearrangement joins TRBV6-1 to TRBJ2-3; TCRdb's D call, TRBD1, is unchecked because there is no DNA. The germline V gene has CDR1 MNHNS and CDR2 SASEGT. The CDR3 runs 14 residues. CDR3 sequence reads: CASSPRDSRDTQYF.

The chain has TRBV12-3 or TRBV12-4 and TRBJ1-1. The CDR3 totals 13 residues. This chain's CDR3 is CASSNDKNTEAFF.

The chain couples TRBV27 to TRBJ2-3; as DNA is missing, the TRBD2 call by TCRdb cannot be tested. The CDR3 covers 14 residues. CDR1 and CDR2 from the germline V gene are MNHEY and SMNVEV (reference sequence). The CDR3 here is CASARGGITDTQYF.

The chain carries TRBV12-3 or TRBV12-4 and TRBJ2-4; without DNA, the TCRdb call of TRBD1 cannot be checked. This CDR3 spans 14 amino acids. The CDR3 is CASSFEGGSPLQYF.

The V and J genes are TRBV18 and TRBJ1-5. Germline V gene lookup returns CDR1 KGHSH and CDR2 LQKENI. CDR3 size: 14 residues. CDR3 in amino acids: CASSPSGGHQPQHF.

V usage is TRBV14 and J usage is TRBJ2-1; absent DNA, TCRdb's TRBD1 call cannot be checked. CDR1 and CDR2 from the germline V gene are SGHDN and FVKESK. The CDR3 runs to 14 residues. CDR3 region: CASSPGQGGFVRFF.

CDR3 sequence: CASSLVGTGVQFF. The rearrangement joins TRBV5-6 to TRBJ2-1; the TCRdb D gene call, TRBD1, has no DNA to confirm it. CDR1 SGHDT and CDR2 YYEEEE come from the germline V gene. CDR3 size: 13 residues.

V usage is TRBV7-8 and J usage is TRBJ2-1. This CDR3 region has 14 residues. Germline V gives CDR1 SGHVS, CDR2 FQNEAQ. CDR3 amino acids: CASSYVMGNNEQFF.

The chain employs TRBV28 and TRBJ2-1. The CDR3 runs to 15 residues. Germline V CDR1 and CDR2: MDHEN, SYDVKM. The CDR3: CASSLYYSLYNEQFF.

The chain has TRBV9 and TRBJ1-1. The CDR3 sequence is 15 residues long. Germline V gene sequence: CDR1 SGDLS, CDR2 YYNGEE. The CDR3 sequence is CASSTTGHANTEAFF.

CDR3 region: CASSYGRGWTEAFF. The J gene is TRBJ1-1, the V gene TRBV6-5; TCRdb's assignment of TRBD1 cannot be checked, as there is no DNA. CDR1 is MNHEY, CDR2 SVGAGI, per germline. This CDR3 spans 14 amino acids.

This chain uses TRBV7-7 with TRBJ2-7; TCRdb lists TRBD1, though no DNA is available to test this call. The CDR3 spans 14 residues. Germline V gene lookup returns CDR1 SSHAT and CDR2 FNYEAQ (reference sequence). CDR3 region: CASSPTPSGGEQYF.

The chain employs TRBV5-6 and TRBJ2-1. The CDR3 runs to 14 residues. The germline gives CDR1 SGHDT, CDR2 YYEEEE. CDR3 protein: CASSSVDSYNEQFF.

J is TRBJ1-5 and V is TRBV7-2. CDR3 length: 13 residues. Germline values: CDR1 SGHTA, CDR2 FQGNSA. The CDR3 loop is CASSLMSNQPQHF. Looking up the rest from reference TRBV7-2 and TRBJ1-5 gives the full variable domain: GAGVSQSPSNKVTEKGKDVELRCDPISGHTALYWYRQSLGQGLEFLIYFQGNSAPDKSGLPSDRFSAERTGGSVSTLTIQRTQQEDSAVYLCASSLMSNQPQHFGDGTRLSIL.

The V call is TRBV5-1, the J call TRBJ2-7; absent DNA, TCRdb's TRBD1 call cannot be checked. Germline lookup yields CDR1 SGHRS and CDR2 YFSETQ. The CDR3 totals 16 residues. This chain's CDR3 is CASSLEGTGNSYEQYF.

The chain couples TRBV27 to TRBJ2-3. Germline CDR1 is MNHEY and CDR2 is SMNVEV (reference sequence). The CDR3 consists of 16 residues. The CDR3 loop is CASSLLADRYTDTQYF.

The CDR3 reads CASSLSGGSATEAFF. This chain links TRBV5-1 with TRBJ1-1; TCRdb selects TRBD1, and the lack of DNA leaves this call unchecked. CDR1 is SGHRS, CDR2 YFSETQ, per germline. CDR3 size: 15 residues.

The chain joins TRBV9 to TRBJ1-2; lacking DNA, the TRBD1 call made by TCRdb goes unchecked. CDR3 length: 12 residues. Germline lookup yields CDR1 SGDLS and CDR2 YYNGEE. The CDR3 region is CASSSQGNGYTF.